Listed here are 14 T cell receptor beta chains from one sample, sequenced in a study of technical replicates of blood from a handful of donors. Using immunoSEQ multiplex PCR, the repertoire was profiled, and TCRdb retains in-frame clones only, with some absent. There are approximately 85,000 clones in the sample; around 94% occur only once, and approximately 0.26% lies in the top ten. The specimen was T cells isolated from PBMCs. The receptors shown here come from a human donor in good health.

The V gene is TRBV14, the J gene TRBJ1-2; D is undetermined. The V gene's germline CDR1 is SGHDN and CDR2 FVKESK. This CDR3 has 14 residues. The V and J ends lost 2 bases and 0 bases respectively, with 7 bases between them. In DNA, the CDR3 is TGTGCCAGCAGCCAAAGCCGGGCTAACTATGGCTACACCTTC. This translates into CASSQSRANYGYTF.

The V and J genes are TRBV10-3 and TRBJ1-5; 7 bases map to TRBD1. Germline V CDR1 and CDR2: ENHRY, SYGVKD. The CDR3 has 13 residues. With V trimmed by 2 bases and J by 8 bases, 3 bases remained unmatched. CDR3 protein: CAISETDREPQHF. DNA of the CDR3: TGTGCCATCAGTGAGACAGACAGGGAGCCCCAGCATTTT.

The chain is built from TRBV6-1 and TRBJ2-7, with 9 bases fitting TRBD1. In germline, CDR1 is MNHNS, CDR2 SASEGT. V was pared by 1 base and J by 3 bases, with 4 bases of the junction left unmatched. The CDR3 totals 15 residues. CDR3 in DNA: TGTGCCAGCAGTGAAGACAGGGGGCCCCTCTACGAGCAGTACTTC. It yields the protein CASSEDRGPLYEQYF.

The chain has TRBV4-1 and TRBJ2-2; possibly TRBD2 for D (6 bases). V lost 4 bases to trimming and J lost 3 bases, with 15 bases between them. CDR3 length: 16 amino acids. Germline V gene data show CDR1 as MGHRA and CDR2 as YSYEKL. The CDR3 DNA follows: TGCGCCAGCAGCCCGAGGAGGGTATTCGACACCGGGGAGCTGTTTTTT. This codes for CASSPRRVFDTGELFF.

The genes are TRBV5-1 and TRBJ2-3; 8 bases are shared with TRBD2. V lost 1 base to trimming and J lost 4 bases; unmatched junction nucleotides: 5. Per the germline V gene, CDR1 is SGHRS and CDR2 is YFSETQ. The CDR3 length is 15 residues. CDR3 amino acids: CASSLSAGGADTQYF. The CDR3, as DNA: TGCGCCAGCAGCTTGAGTGCGGGGGGAGCAGATACGCAGTATTTT. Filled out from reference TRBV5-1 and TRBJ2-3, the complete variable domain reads KAGVTQTPRYLIKTRGQQVTLSCSPISGHRSVSWYQQTPGQGLQFLFEYFSETQRNKGNFPGRFSGRQFSNSRSEMNVSTLELGDSALYLCASSLSAGGADTQYFGPGTRLTVL.

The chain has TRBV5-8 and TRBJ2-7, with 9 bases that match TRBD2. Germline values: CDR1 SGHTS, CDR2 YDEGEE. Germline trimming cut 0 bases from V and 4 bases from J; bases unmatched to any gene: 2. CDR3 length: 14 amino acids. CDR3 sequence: CASSLALAGYEQYF. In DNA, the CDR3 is TGTGCCAGCAGCTTGGCACTAGCGGGTTACGAGCAGTACTTC.

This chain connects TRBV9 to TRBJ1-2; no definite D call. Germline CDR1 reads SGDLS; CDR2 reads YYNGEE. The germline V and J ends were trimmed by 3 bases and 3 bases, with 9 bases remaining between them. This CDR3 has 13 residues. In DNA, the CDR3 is TGTGCCAGCAGCGCACTCGGGGACTATGGCTACACCTTC. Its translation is CASSALGDYGYTF.

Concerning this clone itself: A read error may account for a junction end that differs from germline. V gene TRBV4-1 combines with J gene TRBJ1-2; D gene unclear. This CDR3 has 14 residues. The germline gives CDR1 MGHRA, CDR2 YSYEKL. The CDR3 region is CASSQGPFNYGYTF. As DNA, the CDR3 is TGCGCCAGCAGCCAAGGACCGTTCAACTATGGCTACACTTTC.

The CDR3, as DNA: TGTGCCAGCAGCTTATGGGGGGGCAAATACGAGCAGTACTTC. Its translation is CASSLWGGKYEQYF. The chain combines TRBV7-9 with TRBJ2-7, with a possible D match to TRBD2 (7 bases). From germline, CDR1 is SEHNR and CDR2 FQNEAQ (reference sequence). CDR3 length equals 14 residues. V dropped 2 bases and J dropped 4 bases, with 12 bases sitting between them.

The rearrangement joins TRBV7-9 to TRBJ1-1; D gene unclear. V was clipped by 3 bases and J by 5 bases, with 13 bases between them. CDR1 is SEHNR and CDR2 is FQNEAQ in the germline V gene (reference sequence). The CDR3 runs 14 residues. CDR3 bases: TGTGCCAGCAGCTTGGAATCTCGAGGGACTGAAGCTTTCTTT. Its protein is CASSLESRGTEAFF.

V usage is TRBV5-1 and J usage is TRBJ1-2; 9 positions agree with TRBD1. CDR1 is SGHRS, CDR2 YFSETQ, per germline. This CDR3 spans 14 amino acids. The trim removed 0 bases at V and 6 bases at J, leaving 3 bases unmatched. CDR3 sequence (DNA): TGCGCCAGCAGCTTGGACAGGGGGCAGGATGGCTACACCTTC. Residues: CASSLDRGQDGYTF.

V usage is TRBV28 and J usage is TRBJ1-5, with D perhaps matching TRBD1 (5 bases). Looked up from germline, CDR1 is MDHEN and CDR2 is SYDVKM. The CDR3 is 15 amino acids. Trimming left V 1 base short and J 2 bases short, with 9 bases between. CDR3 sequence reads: CASSLLDIRNQPQHF. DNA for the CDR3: TGTGCCAGCAGTTTATTGGACATTCGCAATCAGCCCCAGCATTTT. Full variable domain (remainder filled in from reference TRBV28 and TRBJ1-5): DVKVTQSSRYLVKRTGEKVFLECVQDMDHENMFWYRQDPGLGLRLIYFSYDVKMKEKGDIPEGYSVSREKKERFSLILESASTNQTSMYLCASSLLDIRNQPQHFGDGTRLSIL.

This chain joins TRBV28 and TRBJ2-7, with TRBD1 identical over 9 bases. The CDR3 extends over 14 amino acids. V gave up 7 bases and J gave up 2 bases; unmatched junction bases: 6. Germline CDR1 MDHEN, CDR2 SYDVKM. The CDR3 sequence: CASITTGGPYEQYF. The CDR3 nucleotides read TGTGCCAGCATTACTACAGGGGGCCCCTACGAGCAGTACTTC.

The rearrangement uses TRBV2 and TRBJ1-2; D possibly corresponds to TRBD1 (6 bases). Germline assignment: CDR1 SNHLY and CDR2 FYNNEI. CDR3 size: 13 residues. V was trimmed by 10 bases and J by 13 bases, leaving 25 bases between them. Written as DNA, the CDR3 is TGTGCCAACGGGGTTTCGGACAGTGCGGTTCCCACCTTC. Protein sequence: CANGVSDSAVPTF.